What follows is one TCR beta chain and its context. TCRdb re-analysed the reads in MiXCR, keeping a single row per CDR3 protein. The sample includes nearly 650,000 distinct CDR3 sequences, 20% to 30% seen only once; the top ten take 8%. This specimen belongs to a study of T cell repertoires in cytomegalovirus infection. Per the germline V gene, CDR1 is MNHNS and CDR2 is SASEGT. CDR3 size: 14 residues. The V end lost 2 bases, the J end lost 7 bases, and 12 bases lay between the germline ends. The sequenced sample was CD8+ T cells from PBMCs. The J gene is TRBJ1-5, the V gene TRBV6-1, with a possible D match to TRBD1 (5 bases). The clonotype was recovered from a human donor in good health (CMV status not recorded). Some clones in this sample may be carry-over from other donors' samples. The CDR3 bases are TGTGCCAGCAGTGAATGGGGGTACGTCCAGCCCCAGCATTTT. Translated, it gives CASSEWGYVQPQHF.